These T cell receptor beta chains were read from a single sample in a study of T cell changes during pregnancy in multiple sclerosis. Assay used: immunoSEQ multiplex PCR; TCRdb lists only in-frame clones, some missing. The sample holds roughly 76,000 clones, nearly 95% seen once. The sample consisted of CD4+ T cells from peripheral blood mononuclear cells, taken after pregnancy. The origin of the receptors is a female donor with multiple sclerosis, enrolled in a pregnancy study. The CDR3 runs from the conserved cysteine through the conserved F or W. The D gene is left open where the match is weak. Only some rows state a clone size, as once, few, many or a class for expanded clones.

d_call	v_call	j_call	clone_size	cdr3_length	cdr3_aa	cdr3_nt
TRBD2	TRBV29-1	TRBJ2-1	.	13	CSVMTSGSFEQFF	TGCAGCGTTATGACTAGCGGGAGTTTTGAGCAGTTCTTC
TRBD1	TRBV2	TRBJ1-5	.	15	CASSGEDRVGQPQHF	TGTGCCAGCAGTGGTGAGGACAGGGTGGGGCAGCCCCAGCATTTT
.	TRBV6-6	TRBJ1-2	.	14	CASSDRDFNYGYTF	TGTGCCAGCAGTGACCGGGACTTTAACTATGGCTACACCTTC
.	TRBV18	TRBJ2-3	.	15	CASSLQGGGTDTQYF	TGTGCCAGCTCACTACAGGGAGGGGGCACAGATACGCAGTATTTT
.	TRBV5-6	TRBJ2-7	.	12	CASSLLPYEQYF	TGTGCCAGCAGCTTACTACCTTACGAGCAGTACTTC
.	TRBV30	TRBJ1-6	.	14	CAWSETGYNSPLHF	TGTGCCTGGAGCGAGACAGGTTATAATTCACCCCTCCACTTT
.	TRBV27	TRBJ1-1	.	13	CASRPERNTEAFF	TGTGCCAGCAGACCGGAGAGGAACACTGAAGCTTTCTTT
TRBD1	TRBV14	TRBJ2-1	.	16	CASSHLRDRGLNEQFF	TGTGCCAGCAGCCACCTCCGGGACAGGGGGCTCAATGAGCAGTTCTTC
TRBD2	TRBV5-5	TRBJ2-6	few	19	CASSFLAGEPSSGANVLTF	TGTGCCAGCAGCTTTTTAGCGGGCGAACCGTCCTCTGGGGCCAACGTCCTGACTTTC
TRBD1	TRBV6-5	TRBJ1-3	.	14	CASSSDRGLNTIYF	TGTGCCAGCAGTAGTGACAGGGGGCTGAACACCATATATTTT
.	TRBV5-8	TRBJ1-1	.	13	CASSLVRYTEAFF	TGTGCCAGCAGCTTGGTTCGGTACACTGAAGCTTTCTTT
TRBD1	TRBV5-1	TRBJ2-7	once	15	CASSLGDRSSYEQYF	TGCGCCAGCAGCTTAGGGGACAGGAGCTCCTACGAGCAGTACTTC
TRBD1	TRBV10-3	TRBJ1-2	.	13	CAISDRQGHGYTF	TGTGCCATCAGTGACCGACAGGGCCACGGCTACACCTTC
.	TRBV5-5	TRBJ1-6	.	15	CASTETTVRNSPLHF	TGTGCCAGCACCGAAACGACAGTTCGCAATTCACCCCTCCACTTT
.	TRBV2	TRBJ2-7	once	13	CASRADLVYEQYF	TGTGCCAGCAGGGCAGACCTAGTCTACGAGCAGTACTTC
.	TRBV21-1	TRBJ2-3	.	15	CASASLAGTADTQYF	TGTGCCAGCGCTTCGCTAGCGGGAACCGCAGATACGCAGTATTTT
TRBD1	TRBV6-5	TRBJ2-1	once	16	CASSYRQGQGYNEQFF	TGTGCCAGCAGTTACCGCCAAGGACAGGGGTATAATGAGCAGTTCTTC
TRBD2	TRBV28	TRBJ2-5	.	15	CASSPRLAGQETQYF	TGTGCCAGCAGTCCGCGACTAGCGGGCCAAGAGACCCAGTACTTC
.	TRBV6-1	TRBJ1-1	.	13	CASSANRETEAFF	TGTGCCAGCAGTGCTAACAGGGAGACTGAAGCTTTCTTT
TRBD2	TRBV15	TRBJ2-2	.	16	CATSSPGGGLTGELFF	TGTGCCACCAGCAGTCCGGGAGGCGGTTTAACCGGGGAGCTGTTTTTT
TRBD2	TRBV4-2	TRBJ2-3	.	19	CASSPRPATSGPRPDTQYF	TGTGCCAGCAGCCCACGCCCGGCGACTAGCGGGCCTAGGCCGGATACGCAGTATTTT
.	TRBV2	TRBJ1-3	.	13	CASLRGVGNTIYF	TGTGCCAGCCTTCGGGGGGTAGGAAACACCATATATTTT
.	TRBV7-2	TRBJ1-4	.	15	CASSSPDSPNEKLFF	TGTGCCAGCAGTTCCCCGGACAGCCCTAATGAAAAACTGTTTTTT
TRBD1	TRBV28	TRBJ1-2	.	14	CASRPGQPIYGYTF	TGTGCCAGCAGGCCGGGACAGCCGATCTATGGCTACACCTTC
.	TRBV11-2	TRBJ2-1	.	16	CASSLVAGAVYNEQFF	TGTGCCAGCAGCTTAGTTGCGGGGGCCGTCTACAATGAGCAGTTCTTC
TRBD1	TRBV19	TRBJ2-7	.	13	CASIGTGKHEQYF	TGTGCCAGTATCGGGACAGGGAAACACGAGCAGTACTTC
.	TRBV14	TRBJ2-1	.	16	CASSSLGGAPYNEQFF	TGTGCCAGCAGCTCTTTAGGCGGGGCCCCCTACAATGAGCAGTTCTTC
.	TRBV18	TRBJ1-3	.	17	CASSPEGPPSSGNTIYF	TGTGCCAGCTCACCAGAGGGCCCACCGAGCTCTGGAAACACCATATATTTT
TRBD1	TRBV15	TRBJ2-5	once	14	CATERDRGEETQYF	TGTGCCACAGAGAGGGACAGGGGTGAGGAGACCCAGTACTTC
.	TRBV10-3	TRBJ1-1	.	15	CAISDPGGRDTEAFF	TGTGCCATCAGTGACCCGGGGGGGCGGGACACTGAAGCTTTCTTT
TRBD2	TRBV5-8	TRBJ2-1	.	17	CASSLDGTTGGNNEQFF	TGTGCCAGCAGCTTGGATGGGACCACCGGGGGGAACAATGAGCAGTTCTTC
TRBD2	TRBV10-2	TRBJ2-1	once	16	CASSSQGLAGGNEQFF	TGCGCCAGCAGTTCACAGGGACTAGCGGGAGGAAATGAGCAGTTCTTC
TRBD2	TRBV27	TRBJ2-5	.	16	CASSPFLAGRGETQYF	TGTGCCAGCAGTCCCTTCCTAGCGGGGAGGGGAGAGACCCAGTACTTC
.	TRBV5-1	TRBJ2-5	.	11	CASSIVETQYF	TGCGCCAGCAGTATAGTTGAGACCCAGTACTTC
TRBD2	TRBV7-3	TRBJ2-7	.	15	CASSSLAGVKYEQYF	TGTGCCAGCAGCTCTTTAGCGGGAGTAAAGTACGAGCAGTACTTC
.	TRBV2	TRBJ2-2	.	14	CASRRAGNTGELFF	TGTGCCAGCCGTCGGGCGGGAAACACCGGGGAGCTGTTTTTT
.	TRBV2	TRBJ1-4	.	16	CASSGQHIATNEKLFF	TGTGCCAGCAGTGGCCAACACATTGCAACTAATGAAAAACTGTTTTTT
TRBD1	TRBV5-5	TRBJ1-2	.	15	CASSIRDRDSYGYTF	TGTGCCAGCAGCATCCGGGACAGGGATAGCTATGGCTACACCTTC
.	TRBV30	TRBJ1-5	.	15	CAWSPRGVGNQPQHF	TGTGCCTGGAGTCCCCGGGGGGTGGGCAATCAGCCCCAGCATTTT
TRBD2	TRBV28	TRBJ2-2	once	15	CASRSAGPNTGELFF	TGTGCCAGCAGATCAGCGGGGCCGAACACCGGGGAGCTGTTTTTT
TRBD1	TRBV2	TRBJ1-5	.	14	CASSWDREVQPQHF	TGTGCCAGCAGTTGGGACAGGGAAGTTCAGCCCCAGCATTTT
.	TRBV2	TRBJ2-7	once	14	CASSGGAPSYEQYF	TGTGCCAGCAGTGGTGGGGCCCCAAGCTACGAGCAGTACTTC
.	TRBV6-5	TRBJ2-7	few	14	CASSRRGSPNEQYF	TGTGCCAGCAGTCGCCGGGGATCCCCAAACGAGCAGTACTTC
.	TRBV18	TRBJ1-3	once	13	CASSPKRGNTIYF	TGTGCCAGCTCACCAAAACGGGGAAACACCATATATTTT
.	TRBV6-1	TRBJ2-4	.	14	CASSNLVAKNIQYF	TGTGCCAGCAGCAACTTGGTAGCCAAAAACATTCAGTACTTC
.	TRBV6-5	TRBJ1-1	.	14	CASSSRTANTEAFF	TGTGCCAGCAGTTCACGGACAGCAAACACTGAAGCTTTCTTT
TRBD2	TRBV2	TRBJ2-5	.	14	CASRTSGGTETQYF	TGTGCCAGCAGGACTAGCGGGGGAACGGAGACCCAGTACTTC
.	TRBV19	TRBJ1-4	.	14	CASSRQVGREKLFF	TGTGCCAGTAGTAGACAAGTGGGGAGAGAAAAACTGTTTTTT
TRBD1	TRBV9	TRBJ2-1	.	15	CASSLEGAPYNEQFF	TGTGCCAGCAGCCTAGAGGGGGCACCCTACAATGAGCAGTTCTTC
.	TRBV18	TRBJ2-7	.	16	CASSLEGTRSSYEQYF	TGTGCCAGCTCACTGGAAGGGACTCGAAGCTCCTACGAGCAGTACTTC